The 11 T cell receptor beta chains below all came from one sample that was sequenced in a study of long-term antiretroviral therapy in people with HIV. Samples were assayed with immunoSEQ v3.0 at survey level. Profiling relied on immunoSEQ multiplex PCR, and the TCRdb table lists in-frame clones only, not all of them. The sample includes roughly 15,000 clones, around 85% of them seen just once. The sample in question was unsorted PBMCs, obtained roughly 14 months before starting antiretroviral therapy. The receptor source for this set is a man between 25 and 39 years old with HIV.

This chain connects TRBV15 to TRBJ1-2; D unclear. V lost 8 bases, J lost 1 base, and 8 bases lay in between. This CDR3 contains 12 residues. Germline V CDR1 and CDR2: LNHNV, YYDKDF (reference sequence). The CDR3 DNA reads TGTGCCACCCAGGCGGGTAACTATGGCTACACCTTC. Encoded protein: CATQAGNYGYTF.

In regard to this clone: An end of the junction differs from the germline gene, which may be a read error. The rearrangement joins TRBV2 to TRBJ2-1; D gene uncertain. Looked up from germline, CDR1 is SNHLY and CDR2 is FYNNEI. This CDR3 comprises 14 residues. CDR3 sequence: CASLSRTYYDEQFF. CDR3 in DNA: TGTGCCAGCCTTTCAAGGACCTACTACGATGAGCAGTTCTTC.

The chain joins TRBV9 to TRBJ2-3; 7 positions agree with TRBD1. This CDR3 spans 16 amino acids. J gave up 0 bases and V 3 bases, and 7 bases lay outside the gene matches. Germline V gene data show CDR1 as SGDLS and CDR2 as YYNGEE. The CDR3 region is CASSDTGVTSTDTQYF. The CDR3, as DNA: TGTGCCAGCAGCGATACAGGGGTTACTAGCACAGATACGCAGTATTTT.

The chain combines TRBV5-4 with TRBJ2-1; TRBD1 agrees at 8 bases. Germline CDR1 SGHNT, CDR2 YYREEE (reference sequence). Trimming took 4 bases from V and 5 from J; bases not matched to a gene: 8. This CDR3 is built from 15 residues. CDR3 sequence: CASSLRQGKDNEQFF. CDR3 in DNA: TGTGCCAGCAGCCTACGACAGGGGAAGGACAATGAGCAGTTCTTC. The variable domain in full, with the rest retrieved from reference TRBV5-4 and TRBJ2-1, is ETGVTQSPTHLIKTRGQQVTLRCSSQSGHNTVSWYQQALGQGPQFIFQYYREEENGRGNFPPRFSGLQFPNYSSELNVNALELDDSALYLCASSLRQGKDNEQFFGPGTRLTVL.

This clone appeared a few times. Here the CDR3 reads CATIDRDWDGYTF. CDR3 DNA sequence: TGTGCCACCATTGACAGGGACTGGGATGGCTACACCTTC. V usage is TRBV10-3 and J usage is TRBJ1-2; TRBD1 matches at 7 bases. There are 13 residues in the CDR3. The germline gives CDR1 ENHRY, CDR2 SYGVKD. Trimming cost V 10 bases and J 6 bases; bases outside gene matches: 11.

The chain couples TRBV28 to TRBJ2-1; TRBD2 might be the D (5 bases). V lost 5 bases and J 3 bases, leaving 14 bases between the germline ends. The CDR3 runs 15 residues. CDR1 and CDR2 (germline): MDHEN, SYDVKM. The CDR3 loop reads CASSPPPGIYNEQFF. The CDR3 bases are TGTGCCAGCAGTCCCCCCCCCGGGATCTACAATGAGCAGTTCTTC.

CDR3 protein: CASSSSTQRNTEAFF. The CDR3 DNA reads TGTGCCAGCAGTTCCTCCACGCAAAGGAACACTGAAGCTTTCTTT. J is TRBJ1-1 and V is TRBV28; D gene unclear. The germline V gene encodes CDR1 MDHEN and CDR2 SYDVKM. V was shortened by 4 bases and J by 1 base, with 13 bases between the two germline ends. This CDR3 has 15 residues.

The gene calls are TRBV4-3 and TRBJ2-3, with D possibly being TRBD1 or TRBD2 (5 bases each). Germline V gives CDR1 LGHNA, CDR2 YSLEER. Trimming took off 2 bases at V and 5 bases at J, with 20 bases between the two ends. The CDR3 covers 17 residues. CDR3 in amino acids: CASSQNGAGTTQDTQYF. The CDR3 DNA reads TGCGCCAGCAGCCAAAACGGGGCCGGGACCACGCAAGATACGCAGTATTTT.

The chain employs TRBV5-1 and TRBJ1-1, with D possibly TRBD1 on 6 matching bases. The V and J ends lost 3 bases and 10 bases respectively, with 10 bases between them. Per germline, CDR1 SGHRS and CDR2 YFSETQ. The CDR3 consists of 11 residues. CDR3: CASSSSGVAFF. In DNA, the CDR3 is TGCGCCAGCAGCTCGTCAGGGGTAGCTTTCTTT.

Regarding this clone: Compared with germline, one end of the junction differs, possibly owing to a read error. The chain employs TRBV6-6 and TRBJ2-1, with D unclear. This CDR3 region has 11 residues. The germline V gene has CDR1 MNHNY and CDR2 SVGAGI (reference sequence). The DNA of the CDR3 is TGTGCCAGCAGTCACTCCAATGAGCAGTTCTTC. As protein: CASSHSNEQFF.

J is TRBJ1-5 and V is TRBV5-6; 7 bases fit TRBD1. The V and J ends lost 0 bases and 12 bases, in that order; junction bases with no gene match: 3. Germline CDR1 is SGHDT and CDR2 is YYEEEE. The CDR3 is 12 amino acids. In nucleotides, the CDR3 is TGTGCCAGCAGCTTGGGGCAGGGGGTCCAGCATTTT. This translates into CASSLGQGVQHF. The variable domain in full, with the rest retrieved from reference TRBV5-6 and TRBJ1-5, is DAGVTQSPTHLIKTRGQQVTLRCSPKSGHDTVSWYQQALGQGPQFIFQYYEEEERQRGNFPDRFSGHQFPNYSSELNVNALLLGDSALYLCASSLGQGVQHFGDGTRLSIL.